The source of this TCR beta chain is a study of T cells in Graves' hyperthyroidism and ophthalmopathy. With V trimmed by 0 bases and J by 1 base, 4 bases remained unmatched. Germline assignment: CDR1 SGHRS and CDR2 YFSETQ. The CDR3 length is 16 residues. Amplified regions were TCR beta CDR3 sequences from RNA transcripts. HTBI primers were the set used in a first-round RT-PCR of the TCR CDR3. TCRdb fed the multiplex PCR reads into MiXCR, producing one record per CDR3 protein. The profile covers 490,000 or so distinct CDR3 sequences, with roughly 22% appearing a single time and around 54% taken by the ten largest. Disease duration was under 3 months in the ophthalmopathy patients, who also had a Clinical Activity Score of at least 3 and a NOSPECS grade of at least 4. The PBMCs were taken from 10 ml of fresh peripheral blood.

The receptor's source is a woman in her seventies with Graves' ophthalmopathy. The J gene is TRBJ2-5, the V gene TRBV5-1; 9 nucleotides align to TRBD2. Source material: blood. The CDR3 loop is CASSLVVAGAQETQYF. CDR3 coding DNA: TGCGCCAGCAGCTTGGTGGTAGCGGGGGCCCAAGAGACCCAGTACTTC.